The text below deals with one T cell receptor (beta chain). Its target is not known. Sequenced by immunoSEQ multiplex PCR; TCRdb stores in-frame clones only, minus some. The sample lists approximately 20,000 clones; 85% to 95% were seen once. This CDR3 has 15 amino acids. CDR1 is MGHRA, CDR2 YSYEKL, per germline. The ends were cut back, 1 base at V and 5 bases at J, with 14 bases in the middle. The sample comes from a study of graft-versus-host responses after intestinal transplantation. Study-wide results and limits: The study found high graft-versus-host to host-versus-graft clonal ratios in allografts of patients with graft-donor T cell macrochimerism.

The starting material was PBMCs, obtained about 9 months after intestinal transplant. The chain has TRBV4-1 and TRBJ1-1; the D is unclear. This TCR came from a human patient who received an intestinal transplant, so some T cells may come from the graft donor. CDR3: CASSQGISSGTEAFF. DNA for the CDR3: TGCGCCAGCAGCCAAGGAATCTCCAGTGGGACTGAAGCTTTCTTT.